Listed here are 11 T cell receptor beta chains from one sample, sequenced in a study of shared T cell receptors in the human thymus. Assay: immunoSEQ multiplex PCR; the TCRdb copy retains only in-frame clones and omits some. Here the sample spans about 610,000 clones, approximately 90% being singletons. Another study also made use of these data, one on human thymus T cells.

Sequenced sample: thymocytes. Receptors originate from a boy in the first two years of life with a congenital heart defect.

The genes are TRBV5-4 and TRBJ2-7; 7 positions match TRBD1. Per germline, CDR1 SGHNT and CDR2 YYREEE (reference sequence). CDR3 size: 17 residues. V lost 4 bases and J lost 7; bases outside the gene matches: 20. The CDR3, as DNA: TGTGCCAGCAGCGGCCTACCGGGACAGAGCCCCCAGTGGGAGCAGTACTTC. Translating it yields CASSGLPGQSPQWEQYF.

The J gene is TRBJ2-7, the V gene TRBV5-1; possibly TRBD2 for D (6 bases). This CDR3 spans 19 amino acids. The V and J ends lost 4 bases and 2 bases respectively, with 28 bases between them. Germline-derived CDR1 and CDR2 are SGHRS and YFSETQ. CDR3 sequence reads: CASSLGTPREAPTTYEQYF. DNA for the CDR3: TGCGCCAGCAGCCTTGGGACTCCGCGGGAAGCGCCAACTACCTACGAGCAGTACTTC.

The chain has TRBV10-1 and TRBJ1-2, with D uncertain. The CDR3 contains 14 residues. Trimming took 3 bases from V and 1 from J, leaving 9 bases between them. Germline assignment: CDR1 WNHNN and CDR2 SYGVQD (reference sequence). The DNA of the CDR3 is TGCGCCAGCAGTGACCTTCTTTTTAACTATGGCTACACCTTC. It yields the protein CASSDLLFNYGYTF.

The chain combines TRBV21-1 with TRBJ2-2; whether TRBD2, the table's D call, matches the DNA was not checked. TRBV21-1 corresponds to a pseudogene. This CDR3 is built from 14 residues. The CDR3 nucleotides are TGTGCCAGCACCAAGACCCCCGGAGCCGGGGAGCTGTTTTTT. Its protein is CASTKTPGAGELFF.

The V call is TRBV19, the J call TRBJ2-7; D not certain. Trimming shortened V by 0 bases and J by 1 base, and 7 bases separated the two germline ends. Germline V CDR1 and CDR2: LNHDA, SQIVND (reference sequence). The CDR3 contains 14 residues. The CDR3 nucleotides are TGTGCCAGTAGTATAGAGGGCTGGTCCTACGAGCAGTACTTC. Its translation is CASSIEGWSYEQYF. Complete variable domain (other parts from reference TRBV19 and TRBJ2-7): DGGITQSPKYLFRKEGQNVTLSCEQNLNHDAMYWYRQDPGQGLRLIYYSQIVNDFQKGDIAEGYSVSREKKESFPLTVTSAQKNPTAFYLCASSIEGWSYEQYFGPGTRLTVT.

V and J are TRBV19 and TRBJ1-5; TRBD1 is a possible D gene (6 bases). Trimming removed 3 bases at V and 9 bases at J, with 12 bases between. Germline V lookup: CDR1 LNHDA, CDR2 SQIVND (reference sequence). The CDR3 is 13 residues long. This chain's CDR3 is CASSIILDRPQHF. For the CDR3, the DNA is TGTGCCAGTAGTATTATTTTGGACAGGCCCCAGCATTTT. Filled out from reference TRBV19 and TRBJ1-5, the complete variable domain reads DGGITQSPKYLFRKEGQNVTLSCEQNLNHDAMYWYRQDPGQGLRLIYYSQIVNDFQKGDIAEGYSVSREKKESFPLTVTSAQKNPTAFYLCASSIILDRPQHFGDGTRLSIL.

The chain is built from TRBV21-1 and TRBJ2-1; whether TRBD2, the table's D call, matches the DNA was not checked. TRBV21-1 is a recognized pseudogene. The CDR3 consists of 17 residues. The DNA of the CDR3 is TGTGCCAGCAGCAAAAAGAGGACTAGCGGGCGGTACAATGAGCAGTTCTTC. Translated: CASSKKRTSGRYNEQFF.

V usage is TRBV19 and J usage is TRBJ2-1; 13 positions agree with TRBD2. The germline CDR1 and CDR2 sequences are LNHDA and SQIVND (reference sequence). The CDR3 spans 23 residues. Trimming at V came to 4 bases and at J to 0 bases, leaving 21 bases not matched to a gene. The CDR3 coding sequence is TGTGCCAGTAGTAGGAGACAGGGTACCGGGACTAGCGGGAAGAGGGACTCCTACAATGAGCAGTTCTTC. Translating it yields CASSRRQGTGTSGKRDSYNEQFF.

J is TRBJ2-7 and V is TRBV19, with TRBD1 matching 9 bases. V was pared by 5 bases and J by 7 bases, with 9 bases of the junction left unmatched. The length of the CDR3 is 14 residues. Germline-derived CDR1 and CDR2 are LNHDA and SQIVND (reference sequence). The CDR3 DNA is TGTGCCAGTAGTTCGGGCCGGACAGGGGATGAGCAGTACTTC. Amino acid sequence: CASSSGRTGDEQYF.

The gene calls are TRBV6-6 and TRBJ1-5, with TRBD1 matching over 10 bases. The CDR3 runs 16 residues. Germline loops: CDR1 MNHNY, CDR2 SVGAGI (reference sequence). Germline trimming cut 2 bases from V and 7 bases from J; bases unmatched to any gene: 8. Here the CDR3 reads CASSYGGQGKEQPQHF. The DNA for the CDR3 is TGTGCCAGCAGTTACGGGGGACAGGGGAAAGAGCAGCCCCAGCATTTT.

This sequence joins TRBV30 and TRBJ2-1; 9 positions agree with TRBD2. In germline, CDR1 is GTSNPN, CDR2 SVGIG (reference sequence). The CDR3 contains 15 residues. The ends lost 0 bases at V and 5 bases at J; junction bases unmatched: 5. CDR3 coding DNA: TGTGCCTGGAGTGTTAGACTAGCGGCCGACAATGAGCAGTTCTTC. Its translation is CAWSVRLAADNEQFF.